This TCR beta chain was identified during a study of T-cell memory formation after mild COVID-19. About the research overall: TCR clusters largely stayed donor specific. Study-level findings and limits: Day 37-peaking second-wave clones had unconfirmed SARS-CoV-2 specificity. Clones that got smaller from day 15 to 85 had even CD4/CD8, while clones growing later tipped toward CD4+.

As regards this clonotype: Its specificity is unknown.

After 5'RACE with constant-segment primers, TCR alpha and TCR beta cDNA libraries carrying sample barcodes and UMIs were obtained. TCRdb used MiXCR to reprocess the 5' RACE reads, holding one entry per CDR3 protein. The sample carries 360,000 or so distinct CDR3 sequences, approximately 27% recorded once. Germline assignment: CDR1 SGHTA and CDR2 FQGTGA. The CDR3 is made up of 16 amino acids. Trimming at V came to 5 bases and at J to 2 bases, leaving 5 bases not matched to a gene. This clonotype was sampled from an adult woman who had mild COVID-19 (a few samples of this study predate the infection). Cell type and time point are not known. The sample taken for sequencing was PBMCs or a T cell subset sorted from them (not recorded which). The chain carries TRBV7-3 and TRBJ2-3; TRBD2 agrees at 12 bases. The CDR3: CASSLRLAGDTDTQYF. The CDR3 bases are TGTGCCAGCAGCCTACGACTAGCGGGGGACACAGATACGCAGTATTTT.